Here is one T cell receptor beta chain with its context. Its antigen remains unknown. The PCR ran on 60 Vbeta and 13 Jbeta primers. Assay used: immunoSEQ multiplex PCR; TCRdb lists only in-frame clones, some missing. The repertoire includes approximately 120,000 clones, 65% to 80% of them detected once, and 11% sits in the top ten. This specimen comes from a study of cytomegalovirus exposure and HLA in healthy donors. Overall study results and limits: Researchers reportedly found TCR beta sequences accurately predicted most subjects' HLA-A and HLA-B alleles. One variant, a missense change in DCLRE1C, was linked in a later analysis to TCR beta V- and J-gene trimming. Later analysis placed DRB1 highest and HLA-C lowest in TCR association rates, which differed by HLA locus.

Per germline, CDR1 SGHTA and CDR2 FQGNSA. After removal of 2 bases from V and 5 bases from J, the junction contained 11 bases not matched to a gene. The CDR3 is 18 amino acids. This clonotype originated in a man in his forties or fifties in good health and CMV-seropositive. The material sequenced was PBMCs. The V call is TRBV7-2, the J call TRBJ2-5; 13 bases agree with TRBD2. CDR3 loop: CASSLSGLAGPAQETQYF. The CDR3, as DNA: TGTGCCAGCAGCTTATCGGGACTAGCGGGGCCCGCGCAGGAGACCCAGTACTTC. Looking up the rest from reference TRBV7-2 and TRBJ2-5 gives the full variable domain: GAGVSQSPSNKVTEKGKDVELRCDPISGHTALYWYRQSLGQGLEFLIYFQGNSAPDKSGLPSDRFSAERTGGSVSTLTIQRTQQEDSAVYLCASSLSGLAGPAQETQYFGPGTRLLVL.